This is a list of T cell receptor beta chains from one sample in a study of shared clonotypes between healthy human individuals. Method: immunoSEQ multiplex PCR; TCRdb's copy keeps in-frame clones and lacks some. The sample comprises 650,000 to 700,000 clones, 90% of which are singletons, and about a third rests with the top ten. The sample comprised memory CD8+ T cells from PBMCs. The source is a man between 18 and 29 years old in good health. Some clones in this sample may be carry-over from other donors' samples. Both conserved end residues are part of each CDR3. A D gene is named only where the DNA matches it firmly. Size values are once, few and many counts, or a class for expanded clones, and some rows have none.

D	size	J	V	CDR3	DNA
TRBD2	-	TRBJ2-1	TRBV11-3	CASSPRLAPYNEQFF	TGTGCCAGCAGCCCCCGACTAGCGCCTTACAATGAGCAGTTCTTC
TRBD1	-	TRBJ2-1	TRBV9	CASSGNPRDRLPHEQFF	TGTGCCAGCAGCGGAAATCCCCGGGACAGGCTTCCCCATGAGCAGTTCTTC
TRBD1	once	TRBJ2-1	TRBV6-6	CASNWDSYNEQFF	TGTGCCAGCAACTGGGACAGTTACAATGAGCAGTTCTTC
TRBD2	-	TRBJ2-1	TRBV9	CASTAGGSLNNEQFF	TGTGCCAGCACCGCGGGGGGGAGCTTGAACAATGAGCAGTTCTTC
-	-	TRBJ2-7	TRBV4-1	CASSRGQTYEQYF	TGCGCCAGCAGCCGGGGACAAACCTACGAGCAGTACTTC
-	-	TRBJ1-5	TRBV7-9	CASSPLSGAGQPQHF	TGTGCCAGCAGCCCCCTCTCGGGGGCAGGTCAGCCCCAGCATTTT
TRBD2	-	TRBJ2-7	TRBV5-4	CASSPRGAGGPYEQYF	TGTGCCAGCAGCCCAAGGGGAGCGGGGGGTCCCTACGAGCAGTACTTC
-	-	TRBJ2-2	TRBV19	CASSTSVTGELFF	TGTGCCAGTAGTACATCGGTAACCGGGGAGCTGTTTTTT
TRBD1	-	TRBJ1-1	TRBV9	CASSPDRAIEAFF	TGTGCCAGCAGCCCCGACAGGGCCATTGAAGCTTTCTTT
-	-	TRBJ1-1	TRBV27	CASSPTGAEAFF	TGTGCCAGCAGTCCCACGGGAGCTGAAGCTTTCTTT
-	-	TRBJ2-3	TRBV5-1	CASSLLDTQYF	TGCGCCAGCAGCTTACTGGATACGCAGTATTTT
-	-	TRBJ2-1	TRBV15	CATSPMGPDEQFF	TGTGCCACCAGCCCGATGGGGCCCGATGAGCAGTTCTTC
TRBD1	-	TRBJ1-1	TRBV27	CASQDRGGTEAFF	TGTGCCAGCCAGGACAGGGGGGGCACTGAAGCTTTCTTT
TRBD2	-	TRBJ2-7	TRBV10-3	CAIRDPGTSAYEQYF	TGTGCCATCAGGGACCCAGGGACTAGTGCCTACGAGCAGTACTTC
-	-	TRBJ2-1	TRBV10-1	CASSERVERIYNEQFF	TGCGCCAGCAGTGAGCGGGTGGAGCGGATCTACAATGAGCAGTTCTTC
-	few	TRBJ1-1	TRBV28	CASSDTEAFF	TGTGCCAGCAGTGACACTGAAGCTTTCTTT
-	-	TRBJ2-3	TRBV4-3	CASSQVAAYTDTQYF	TGCGCCAGCAGCCAAGTCGCGGCATACACAGATACGCAGTATTTT
TRBD2	-	TRBJ2-7	TRBV27	CASSSGLAVGEQYF	TGTGCCAGCAGTTCGGGACTAGCGGTAGGGGAGCAGTACTTC
-	-	TRBJ2-7	TRBV19	CASTECEQYF	TGTGCCAGTACCGAATGCGAGCAGTACTTC
-	-	TRBJ2-7	TRBV28	CASSLWPGRSYEQYF	TGTGCCAGCAGTTTATGGCCAGGTCGCTCCTACGAGCAGTACTTC
-	-	TRBJ2-2	TRBV7-9	CASSLSGSITGELFF	TGTGCCAGCAGCTTGTCCGGGTCCATAACCGGGGAGCTGTTTTTT
-	-	TRBJ2-7	TRBV11-2	CASSFFRYYEQYF	TGTGCCAGCAGCTTTTTTAGATACTACGAGCAGTACTTC